The 28 T cell receptor beta chains below all came from one sample that was sequenced in a study of somatic mutations in cytotoxic T cells in rheumatoid arthritis. Method: immunoSEQ multiplex PCR; TCRdb's copy keeps in-frame clones and lacks some. The table shows tens of thousands of clones, with about 88% occurring only once. The sample consisted of CD8+ T cells sorted from blood. These TCRs come from an adult with rheumatoid arthritis.

The chain links TRBV4-2 to TRBJ2-1; 9 bases are a match to TRBD2. The V gene's germline CDR1 is LGHNA and CDR2 YNFKEQ. The V gene end was trimmed by 0 bases and the J gene end by 8 bases; junction bases not matched to a gene: 8. The CDR3 runs to 16 residues. CDR3 residues: CASSQEWASGTDEQFF. In DNA form, the CDR3 reads TGTGCCAGCAGCCAAGAATGGGCTAGCGGGACCGATGAGCAGTTCTTC.

In its sample, this clone was seen a few times. This chain uses TRBV27 with TRBJ2-5, with TRBD1 identical over 7 bases. V lost 6 bases, J lost 5 bases, and 9 bases stayed unmatched. The CDR3 has 14 amino acids. Germline CDR1 is MNHEY and CDR2 is SMNVEV (reference sequence). The CDR3 here is CASRQGSPGETQYF. In nucleotides, the CDR3 is TGTGCCAGCAGACAGGGGTCCCCTGGGGAGACCCAGTACTTC.

The chain links TRBV29-1 to TRBJ2-3; 9 bases are a match to TRBD2. The CDR3 spans 14 residues. Trimming at V came to 2 bases and at J to 0 bases, leaving 0 bases not matched to a gene. Germline V gene data show CDR1 as SQVTM and CDR2 as ANQGSEA. CDR3 nucleotide sequence: TGCAGCGTTGAACTAGCGGGGAGCACAGATACGCAGTATTTT. Residues: CSVELAGSTDTQYF.

This rearrangement joins TRBV4-3 to TRBJ2-2, with 11 bases fitting TRBD2. CDR1 and CDR2 (germline): LGHNA, YSLEER. V shed 0 bases, J shed 4 bases, and the junction held 4 bases outside the gene matches. The CDR3 is 17 residues long. The CDR3 here is CASSQEASGGPTGELFF. The CDR3, as DNA: TGCGCCAGCAGCCAAGAGGCTAGCGGGGGGCCCACCGGGGAGCTGTTTTTT.

This chain connects TRBV4-1 to TRBJ2-7; weak D call: TRBD1 (6 bases). Germline V gene data show CDR1 as MGHRA and CDR2 as YSYEKL. V lost 1 base, J lost 2 bases, and 12 bases lay in between. There are 15 residues in the CDR3. For the CDR3, the DNA is TGCGCCAGCAGCCAAGTCTGGGACATCACCTACGAGCAGTACTTC. Translated, it gives CASSQVWDITYEQYF.

The gene calls are TRBV28 and TRBJ1-5, with TRBD1 matching 7 bases. CDR3 length equals 14 residues. V trimming: 7 bases; J trimming: 3 bases; junction bases outside the gene matches: 6. In germline, CDR1 is MDHEN, CDR2 SYDVKM. The CDR3, as DNA: TGTGCCAGCACCCCGACAGGGAACAATCAGCCCCAGCATTTT. It is translated as CASTPTGNNQPQHF.

The chain uses TRBV4-3 and TRBJ2-2; 7 nucleotides match TRBD1. Per the germline V gene, CDR1 is LGHNA and CDR2 is YSLEER. CDR3 length: 15 amino acids. The junction had 7 bases not matched to a gene; V was cut back by 6 bases and J by 3 bases. DNA for the CDR3: TGCGCCAGCAGTCCCGGGACAGTGGACACCGGGGAGCTGTTTTTT. This translates into CASSPGTVDTGELFF.

This rearrangement joins TRBV7-2 to TRBJ1-2; a possible D gene is TRBD1 (5 bases). V was cut by 5 bases and J by 3 bases, with 16 bases left in between. CDR3 length equals 15 residues. Germline values: CDR1 SGHTA, CDR2 FQGNSA. This CDR3 reads CASSGGAGLHYGYTF. The CDR3 coding sequence is TGTGCCAGCAGCGGAGGAGCAGGGTTGCACTATGGCTACACCTTC.

The rearrangement joins TRBV15 to TRBJ2-7, with TRBD1 matching over 11 bases. Trimming cost V 0 bases and J 2 bases; bases outside gene matches: 3. The germline CDR1 and CDR2 sequences are LNHNV and YYDKDF (reference sequence). The CDR3 extends over 16 amino acids. CDR3 sequence reads: CATSRDRGQGAYEQYF. CDR3 nucleotide sequence: TGTGCCACCAGCAGAGATAGGGGACAGGGGGCCTACGAGCAGTACTTC. Combining the CDR3 with reference TRBV15 and TRBJ2-7 gives the whole variable domain DAMVIQNPRYQVTQFGKPVTLSCSQTLNHNVMYWYQQKSSQAPKLLFHYYDKDFNNEADTPDNFQSRRPNTSFCFLDIRSPGLGDTAMYLCATSRDRGQGAYEQYFGPGTRLTVT.

The chain recombines TRBV5-1 with TRBJ1-1; TRBD1 matches 8 bases. The germline CDR1 and CDR2 sequences are SGHRS and YFSETQ. The ends lost 3 bases at V and 4 bases at J; junction bases unmatched: 5. CDR3 length: 14 residues. The CDR3 sequence: CASSWGTGATEAFF. In DNA, the CDR3 is TGCGCCAGCAGCTGGGGGACAGGAGCCACTGAAGCTTTCTTT.

The rearrangement links TRBV7-2 to TRBJ2-1; D is perhaps TRBD1 (6 bases). Per germline, CDR1 SGHTA and CDR2 FQGNSA. The CDR3 length is 13 residues. Trimming took off 3 bases at V and 5 bases at J, with 8 bases between the two ends. The CDR3 loop is CASSFAGDNEQFF. In nucleotides, the CDR3 is TGTGCCAGCAGCTTCGCAGGGGACAATGAGCAGTTCTTC. Based on the CDR3 plus reference TRBV7-2 and TRBJ2-1, the full variable domain is GAGVSQSPSNKVTEKGKDVELRCDPISGHTALYWYRQSLGQGLEFLIYFQGNSAPDKSGLPSDRFSAERTGGSVSTLTIQRTQQEDSAVYLCASSFAGDNEQFFGPGTRLTVL.

The V call is TRBV7-6, the J call TRBJ2-7, with 8 bases identical to TRBD2. This CDR3 has 16 amino acids. The V gene end was trimmed by 0 bases and the J gene end by 0 bases; junction bases not matched to a gene: 4. Germline loops: CDR1 SGHVS, CDR2 FNYEAQ. Written as DNA, the CDR3 is TGTGCCAGCAGCTTAGCGCCCAGCGGGAGCTCCTACGAGCAGTACTTC. Its protein product is CASSLAPSGSSYEQYF. Complete variable domain (other parts from reference TRBV7-6 and TRBJ2-7): GAGVSQSPRYKVTKRGQDVALRCDPISGHVSLYWYRQALGQGPEFLTYFNYEAQQDKSGLPNDRFSAERPEGSISTLTIQRTEQRDSAMYRCASSLAPSGSSYEQYFGPGTRLTVT.

Only one count was recorded for this clone. The chain carries TRBV9 and TRBJ1-1, with unresolved D. The V gene's germline CDR1 is SGDLS and CDR2 YYNGEE. The CDR3 covers 15 residues. Trimming stripped 4 bases from V and 0 bases from J, with 13 bases between. CDR3 nucleotide sequence: TGTGCCAGCAGCATCTTATCAGAGATGAACACTGAAGCTTTCTTT. This translates into CASSILSEMNTEAFF.

The genes are TRBV2 and TRBJ1-5; 7 positions match TRBD1. Trimming took 7 bases from V and 1 from J; bases not matched to a gene: 10. CDR3 size: 16 residues. Looked up from germline, CDR1 is SNHLY and CDR2 is FYNNEI. The DNA for the CDR3 is TGTGCCAGCACGGGGACAGTGCAGTCGAGCAATCAGCCCCAGCATTTT. Amino acids: CASTGTVQSSNQPQHF.

V is TRBV18 and J is TRBJ1-1, with a tentative D call TRBD1 (5 bases). Germline V gene lookup returns CDR1 KGHSH and CDR2 LQKENI. The V end lost 5 bases, the J end lost 0 bases, and 7 bases lay between the germline ends. The CDR3 sequence is 13 residues long. The CDR3 DNA follows: TGTGCCAGCTCAAAGGGGATGAACACTGAAGCTTTCTTT. Amino acid sequence: CASSKGMNTEAFF.

The V gene is TRBV4-1, the J gene TRBJ2-1, with D perhaps matching TRBD1 (6 bases). V gave up 1 base and J gave up 0 bases, with 13 bases separating them. Germline V gene lookup returns CDR1 MGHRA and CDR2 YSYEKL. The CDR3 is made up of 17 amino acids. CDR3 in DNA: TGCGCCAGCAGCCAAGGGTGGGGGCCGAGCTCCTACAATGAGCAGTTCTTC. Amino acids: CASSQGWGPSSYNEQFF.

The rearrangement links TRBV2 to TRBJ2-7, with D unclear. CDR3 length equals 14 residues. The germline CDR1 and CDR2 sequences are SNHLY and FYNNEI. Trimming took off 8 bases at V and 0 bases at J, with 14 bases between the two ends. The CDR3 bases are TGTGCCAGCCTACCAGAAGTTAGCTCCTACGAGCAGTACTTC. Translation gives CASLPEVSSYEQYF.

The CDR3 protein is CASSLADKYEQYF. CDR3 nucleotide sequence: TGCGCCAGCAGCCTGGCTGACAAATACGAGCAGTACTTC. This rearrangement joins TRBV4-1 to TRBJ2-7; D is unresolved. Germline lookup yields CDR1 MGHRA and CDR2 YSYEKL. The CDR3 loop spans 13 amino acids. Between the trimmed V and J ends, which lost 4 bases and 4 bases, there was a span of 11 bases.

The chain has TRBV9 and TRBJ2-1, with 7 positions matching TRBD1. CDR3 length equals 15 residues. Losses at the gene ends were 2 bases for V and 4 bases for J; bases not matched to a gene: 6. Germline values: CDR1 SGDLS, CDR2 YYNGEE. The CDR3 nucleotides read TGTGCCAGCAGCGTCACAGAGACAGGGTACAATGAGCAGTTCTTC. It translates to CASSVTETGYNEQFF.

This rearrangement joins TRBV7-3 to TRBJ2-5; D possibly matches TRBD1 or TRBD2 (5 bases each). This CDR3 contains 16 residues. The ends were cut back, 3 bases at V and 5 bases at J, with 19 bases in the middle. Germline CDR1 SGHTA, CDR2 FQGTGA. The CDR3 sequence is CASSLIGPGRGETQYF. The DNA for the CDR3 is TGTGCCAGCAGCTTGATTGGGCCGGGGCGTGGGGAGACCCAGTACTTC.

There are a few counts of this clone. V and J are TRBV29-1 and TRBJ1-1; D gene ambiguous. V was shortened by 5 bases and J by 5 bases, with 12 bases between the two germline ends. Germline-derived CDR1 and CDR2 are SQVTM and ANQGSEA. The CDR3 covers 12 residues. CDR3 region: CSVLYGRTEAFF. The CDR3 DNA reads TGCAGCGTTCTATACGGGAGGACTGAAGCTTTCTTT. Variable domain in full (rest from reference TRBV29-1 and TRBJ1-1): SAVISQKPSRDICQRGTSLTIQCQVDSQVTMMFWYRQQPGQSLTLIATANQGSEATYESGFVIDKFPISRPNLTFSTLTVSNMSPEDSSIYLCSVLYGRTEAFFGQGTRLTVV.

The chain employs TRBV7-2 and TRBJ2-7; a possible D gene is TRBD1 (5 bases). V lost 1 base, J lost 6 bases, and 7 bases lay in between. Germline V lookup: CDR1 SGHTA, CDR2 FQGNSA. This CDR3 is 12 amino acids long. The CDR3 DNA reads TGTGCCAGCAGCTTAGAGGGGCCCGAGCAGTACTTC. Residues: CASSLEGPEQYF.

The chain links TRBV25-1 to TRBJ1-1; D is unclear. The CDR3 runs 15 residues. Germline CDR1 MGHDK, CDR2 SYGVNS. Trimming stripped 6 bases from V and 4 bases from J, with 18 bases between. The CDR3 DNA follows: TGTGCCAGCAGGGCGGCACAGAATTTCCTCACTGAAGCTTTCTTT. Protein sequence: CASRAAQNFLTEAFF.

This chain joins TRBV7-9 and TRBJ1-2; the D gene is possibly TRBD1 (5 bases). The CDR3 covers 14 residues. Trimming took off 4 bases at V and 2 bases at J, with 11 bases between the two ends. The germline CDR1 and CDR2 sequences are SEHNR and FQNEAQ (reference sequence). CDR3 amino acids: CASSSETENYGYTF. In DNA, the CDR3 is TGTGCCAGCAGCTCGGAGACAGAGAACTATGGCTACACCTTC. The full variable domain, its missing parts supplied by reference TRBV7-9 and TRBJ1-2, is DTGVSQNPRHKITKRGQNVTFRCDPISEHNRLYWYRQTLGQGPEFLTYFQNEAQLEKSRLLSDRFSAERPKGSFSTLEIQRTEQGDSAMYLCASSSETENYGYTFGSGTRLTVV.

The rearrangement joins TRBV28 to TRBJ1-6; TRBD1 aligns across 7 bases. Germline CDR1 MDHEN, CDR2 SYDVKM. The trim removed 8 bases at V and 6 bases at J, leaving 7 bases unmatched. This CDR3 region has 14 residues. The CDR3 nucleotides read TGTGCCAGCGGCTACGACAGGGTTAATTCACCCCTCCACTTT. Translating it yields CASGYDRVNSPLHF.

The rearrangement uses TRBV11-2 and TRBJ1-1, with 8 bases aligning to TRBD1. V was pared by 1 base and J by 5 bases, with 9 bases of the junction left unmatched. The CDR3 runs 16 residues. The germline V gene has CDR1 SGHAT and CDR2 FQNNGV. The CDR3 loop reads CASSLGSAGGSTEAFF. The CDR3 DNA is TGTGCCAGCAGCTTAGGTAGTGCAGGGGGCAGTACTGAAGCTTTCTTT.

The rearrangement uses TRBV21-1 and TRBJ2-7; whether TRBD2, the table's D call, matches the DNA was not checked. TRBV21-1 is marked as a pseudogene. This CDR3 contains 11 residues. The CDR3 reads CASTRIYEQYF. DNA for the CDR3: TGTGCCAGCACGAGGATTTACGAGCAGTACTTC.

The chain joins TRBV7-9 to TRBJ2-1, with 13 bases matching TRBD2. The CDR3 extends over 14 amino acids. The V gene's germline CDR1 is SEHNR and CDR2 FQNEAQ (reference sequence). The J segment lost 13 bases and the V segment lost 6 bases, leaving 9 bases of the junction unmatched. CDR3 bases: TGTGCCAGCAGTCCCGGACTAGCGGGAGCGAATCAGTTCTTC. It is translated as CASSPGLAGANQFF.